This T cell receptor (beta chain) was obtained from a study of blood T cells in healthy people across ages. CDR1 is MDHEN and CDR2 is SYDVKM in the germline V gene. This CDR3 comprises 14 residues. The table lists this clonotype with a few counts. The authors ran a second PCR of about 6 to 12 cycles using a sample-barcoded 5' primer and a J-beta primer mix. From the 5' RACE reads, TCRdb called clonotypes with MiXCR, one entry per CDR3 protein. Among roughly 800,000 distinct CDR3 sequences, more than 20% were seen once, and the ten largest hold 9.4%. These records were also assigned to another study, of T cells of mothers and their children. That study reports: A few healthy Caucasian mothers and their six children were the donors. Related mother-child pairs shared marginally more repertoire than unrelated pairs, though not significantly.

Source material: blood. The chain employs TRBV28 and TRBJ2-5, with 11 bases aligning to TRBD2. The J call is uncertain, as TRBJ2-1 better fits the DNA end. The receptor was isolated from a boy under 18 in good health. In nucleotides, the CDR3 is TGTGCCAGCATCCTAGCGGGAGGCTACAATGAGCAGTTCTTC. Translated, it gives CASILAGGYNEQFF.